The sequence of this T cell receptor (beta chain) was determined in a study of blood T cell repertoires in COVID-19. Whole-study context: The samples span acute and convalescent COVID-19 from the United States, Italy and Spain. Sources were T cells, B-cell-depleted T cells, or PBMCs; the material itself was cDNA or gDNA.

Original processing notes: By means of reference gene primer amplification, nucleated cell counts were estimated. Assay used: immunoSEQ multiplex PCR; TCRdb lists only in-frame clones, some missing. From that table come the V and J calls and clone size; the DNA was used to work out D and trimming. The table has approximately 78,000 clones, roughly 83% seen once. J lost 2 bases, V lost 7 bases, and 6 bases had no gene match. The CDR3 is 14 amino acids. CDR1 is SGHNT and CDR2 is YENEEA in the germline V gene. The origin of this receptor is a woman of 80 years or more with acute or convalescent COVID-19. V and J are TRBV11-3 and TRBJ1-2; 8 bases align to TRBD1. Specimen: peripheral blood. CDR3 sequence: CASTAGQENYGYTF. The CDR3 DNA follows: TGTGCCAGCACCGCGGGACAGGAGAACTATGGCTACACCTTC. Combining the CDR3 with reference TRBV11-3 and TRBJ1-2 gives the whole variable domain EAGVVQSPRYKIIEKKQPVAFWCNPISGHNTLYWYLQNLGQGPELLIRYENEEAVDDSQLPKDRFSAERLKGVDSTLKIQPAELGDSAVYLCASTAGQENYGYTFGSGTRLTVV.